The rows below give T cell receptor beta chains drawn from one sample of a study of shared clonotypes between healthy human individuals. TCRdb's copy holds only in-frame clones and misses some; the assay was immunoSEQ multiplex PCR. This table holds 2.3 million or so clones, over 90% found once. The specimen sequenced was naive CD4+ T cells from PBMCs. Source of these receptors: a man younger than 35 in good health. Some clones in this sample may be carry-over from other donors' samples. The CDR3 runs from the conserved cysteine through the conserved F or W. Fields, in order: D gene, J gene, V gene, CDR3 protein. The D gene is left open where the match is weak.

NA	TRBJ2-7	TRBV18	CASSPPGRSVFGQYF
NA	TRBJ2-7	TRBV29-1	CSVDPGPERGEQYF
NA	TRBJ1-2	TRBV5-5	CASSLVGSYGYTF
NA	TRBJ2-5	TRBV18	CASSPGIGREETQYF
NA	TRBJ1-1	TRBV5-1	CASSSGVGSMNTEAFF
NA	TRBJ1-5	TRBV28	CASRPGGSNQPQHF
TRBD1	TRBJ2-7	TRBV28	CASSSLDRSASYEQYF
NA	TRBJ2-3	TRBV28	CASRLTDTQYF
NA	TRBJ2-5	TRBV6-6	CASSYRQTQYF
NA	TRBJ1-5	TRBV6-5	CASSYSGGNQPQHF
TRBD1	TRBJ2-7	TRBV5-1	CASTVTAGGARDEQYF
TRBD2	TRBJ2-1	TRBV4-2	CASSQLKLAGGPNEQFF
TRBD1	TRBJ1-5	TRBV5-6	CASSRRAGTGNQPQHF
NA	TRBJ1-2	TRBV28	CASSPDRTEDGYTF
NA	TRBJ2-5	TRBV30	CAWSSIKTALQETQYF
NA	TRBJ1-5	TRBV18	CASSPGSNQPQHF
NA	TRBJ2-3	TRBV6-4	CASSARNWDTQYF
NA	TRBJ2-2	TRBV9	CATRQAVNTGELFF
NA	TRBJ1-6	TRBV27	CASTFEGPYNSPLHF
TRBD2	TRBJ2-5	TRBV4-3	CASSQAESGRFRETQYF
NA	TRBJ2-1	TRBV7-9	CASSFTIDWDGDEQFF
NA	TRBJ2-7	TRBV14	CASSRTDNEQYF
TRBD1	TRBJ2-2	TRBV7-2	CASSLGVGTGGGLFF
TRBD1	TRBJ2-7	TRBV18	CASSTRDRVEQYF
TRBD2	TRBJ2-1	TRBV28	CASSSLAGGGNEQFF
NA	TRBJ2-7	TRBV5-6	CASSLHREMWYF
TRBD1	TRBJ1-2	TRBV5-1	CASSIRDRALLYGYTF
TRBD1	TRBJ2-7	TRBV11-1	CASSLTSGQAYEQYF
NA	TRBJ1-1	TRBV10-1	CASSARQGNTEAFF
TRBD2	TRBJ2-5	TRBV11-2	CASSLGRGGQETQYF
TRBD2	TRBJ2-7	TRBV5-6	CASSLGLLSSGNYYEQYF
NA	TRBJ1-3	TRBV4-1	CASSQEGGGNTIYF
NA	TRBJ1-1	TRBV7-2	CASSLQIVNTEAFF
TRBD1	TRBJ1-1	TRBV28	CAVIQNAAETGGNTEAFF